Following are 20 T cell receptor beta chains from one sample sequenced in a study of blood T cell repertoires in COVID-19. Repertoires were generated with immunoSEQ multiplex PCR, while TCRdb's copy carries only in-frame clones and drops some. Of some 200,000 clones listed, about 78% are singletons. Sequenced input: peripheral blood. These receptors originate from a woman aged 65 to 85 with acute or convalescent COVID-19.

This clone was seen a few times. The V gene is TRBV28, the J gene TRBJ2-5, with 9 bases that match TRBD1. The CDR3 contains 16 residues. From germline, CDR1 is MDHEN and CDR2 SYDVKM. J was trimmed by 3 bases and V by 4 bases; bases with no gene match: 9. CDR3 sequence reads: CASSSGLRDREETQYF. CDR3 nucleotide sequence: TGTGCCAGCAGTTCAGGGCTCCGGGACAGGGAAGAGACCCAGTACTTC.

This CDR3 reads CASSPDRKVSETQYF. The CDR3 DNA reads as TGTGCCAGCAGCCCGGACAGAAAGGTATCAGAGACCCAGTACTTC. The chain carries TRBV3-1 (or the pseudogene TRBV3-2) and TRBJ2-5; D possibly corresponds to TRBD1 (6 bases). The CDR3 extends over 15 amino acids. The V gene lost 4 bases and the J gene lost 4 bases, with 16 bases spanning the gap. Per germline, CDR1 LGHDT and CDR2 YNNKEL (reference sequence).

The J gene is TRBJ2-1, the V gene TRBV29-1; D gene uncertain. V was trimmed by 4 bases and J by 0 bases, leaving 10 bases between them. The CDR3 has 14 residues. Germline assignment: CDR1 SQVTM and CDR2 ANQGSEA. CDR3 sequence reads: CSVVQRSSYNEQFF. DNA for the CDR3: TGCAGCGTTGTCCAGAGGAGCTCCTACAATGAGCAGTTCTTC.

The chain uses TRBV5-1 and TRBJ2-7, with a tentative D call TRBD2 (6 bases). The CDR3 has 15 amino acids. V was trimmed by 0 bases and J by 0 bases, leaving 10 bases between them. CDR1 is SGHRS and CDR2 is YFSETQ in the germline V gene. CDR3: CASSLAPGLSYEQYF. DNA for the CDR3: TGCGCCAGCAGCTTGGCTCCGGGACTCTCCTACGAGCAGTACTTC.

The chain employs TRBV10-3 and TRBJ1-3; no reliable D call. The V gene lost 2 bases and the J gene lost 0 bases, with 14 bases spanning the gap. Per the germline V gene, CDR1 is ENHRY and CDR2 is SYGVKD. This CDR3 is built from 17 residues. The CDR3 reads CAISEGWHQSSGNTIYF. DNA for the CDR3: TGTGCCATCAGTGAGGGTTGGCACCAAAGCTCTGGAAACACCATATATTTT.

The rearrangement joins TRBV6-5 to TRBJ2-1; 7 nucleotides match TRBD2. The CDR3 spans 14 residues. CDR1 MNHEY and CDR2 SVGAGI come from the germline V gene. V lost 5 bases, J lost 9 bases, and 10 bases stayed unmatched. The CDR3 DNA sequence: TGTGCCAGCAGTCCCTCGGGGAGGGGACGTGAGCAGTTCTTC. Amino acids: CASSPSGRGREQFF.

This clone was detected a few times. The genes are TRBV2 and TRBJ1-5, with TRBD1 matching 7 bases. The CDR3 totals 15 residues. Looked up from germline, CDR1 is SNHLY and CDR2 is FYNNEI. With 5 bases clipped from V and 0 bases from J, the junction kept 4 bases outside the gene matches. CDR3 nucleotides: TGTGCCAGCAGTATCGGGACAGATAGCAATCAGCCCCAGCATTTT. It yields the protein CASSIGTDSNQPQHF. The full variable domain, rest sourced from reference TRBV2 and TRBJ1-5, is EPEVTQTPSHQVTQMGQEVILRCVPISNHLYFYWYRQILGQKVEFLVSFYNNEISEKSEIFDDQFSVERPDGSNFTLKIRSTKLEDSAMYFCASSIGTDSNQPQHFGDGTRLSIL.

The rearrangement links TRBV18 to TRBJ1-5; D is possibly TRBD1 (6 bases). This CDR3 spans 13 amino acids. CDR1 KGHSH and CDR2 LQKENI come from the germline V gene. Trimming took off 3 bases at V and 6 bases at J, with 9 bases between the two ends. The CDR3 nucleotides are TGTGCCAGCTCACCCACCAGGGGTCAGCCCCAGCATTTT. Translated, it gives CASSPTRGQPQHF.

The V gene is TRBV9, the J gene TRBJ1-5, with TRBD1 matching 8 bases. From germline, CDR1 is SGDLS and CDR2 YYNGEE. This CDR3 region has 13 residues. With 3 bases clipped from V and 6 bases from J, the junction kept 2 bases outside the gene matches. The CDR3 DNA is TGTGCCAGCAGCGGGACAGGGTTTCAGCCCCAGCATTTT. As protein: CASSGTGFQPQHF.

The V gene is TRBV3-1 (or the pseudogene TRBV3-2), the J gene TRBJ1-4; possible D gene TRBD1, 5 bases. CDR3 size: 15 residues. V shed 1 base and J shed 7 bases, with 13 bases lying between them. Germline V gene data show CDR1 as LGHDT and CDR2 as YNNKEL (reference sequence). This chain's CDR3 is CASSQGVRVSEKLFF. CDR3 DNA sequence: TGTGCCAGCAGCCAAGGTGTCAGGGTTAGTGAAAAACTGTTTTTT.

This rearrangement joins TRBV28 to TRBJ1-2; 7 bases match TRBD1. V was pared by 3 bases and J by 8 bases, with 6 bases of the junction left unmatched. CDR1 and CDR2 (germline): MDHEN, SYDVKM. The CDR3 consists of 13 residues. CDR3 in amino acids: CASSLGQRDGYTF. In DNA form, the CDR3 reads TGTGCCAGCAGTTTGGGACAGCGTGACGGCTACACCTTC.

The V call is TRBV13, the J call TRBJ1-1; no clear D. Trimming took 4 bases from V and 1 from J, leaving 4 bases between them. This CDR3 has 12 amino acids. The germline V gene encodes CDR1 PRHDT and CDR2 FYEKMQ (reference sequence). The CDR3 DNA is TGTGCCAGCAGCTCTAAGAACACTGAAGCTTTCTTT. It translates to CASSSKNTEAFF. The full variable domain, with the rest looked up from reference TRBV13 and TRBJ1-1, is AAGVIQSPRHLIKEKRETATLKCYPIPRHDTVYWYQQGPGQDPQFLISFYEKMQSDKGSIPDRFSAQQFSDYHSELNMSSLELGDSALYFCASSSKNTEAFFGQGTRLTVV.

The chain combines TRBV7-2 with TRBJ2-7, with D possibly TRBD1 on 5 matching bases. CDR3 length: 14 residues. Trimming took 6 bases from V and 0 from J, leaving 12 bases between them. Germline-derived CDR1 and CDR2 are SGHTA and FQGNSA. The CDR3 is CASRFDSYSYEQYF. In DNA, the CDR3 is TGTGCCAGCAGATTCGACAGCTACTCCTACGAGCAGTACTTC.

This clone appeared a few times. The gene calls are TRBV30 and TRBJ2-6; 10 bases are shared with TRBD1. The junction had 6 bases not matched to a gene; V was cut back by 0 bases and J by 4 bases. Germline V CDR1 and CDR2: GTSNPN, SVGIG (reference sequence). CDR3 length equals 17 residues. CDR3 bases: TGTGCCTGGAGTGTGGACAGGGGGTTGACCGGGGCCAACGTCCTGACTTTC. Its translation: CAWSVDRGLTGANVLTF.

In DNA form, the CDR3 reads TGTGCCAGCAGCCAATCTATAGGGACAGGGGGCGAGGCTTTCTTT. It translates to CASSQSIGTGGEAFF. The V call is TRBV16, the J call TRBJ1-1; 12 nucleotides agree with TRBD1. This CDR3 has 15 amino acids. Per the germline V gene, CDR1 is KGHSY and CDR2 is FQNENV. Trimming removed 0 bases from V and 11 bases from J; junction bases left unmatched: 7. The variable domain in full, completed from reference TRBV16 and TRBJ1-1, reads GEEVAQTPKHLVRGEGQKAKLYCAPIKGHSYVFWYQQVLKNEFKFLISFQNENVFDETGMPKERFSAKCLPNSPCSLEIQATKLEDSAVYFCASSQSIGTGGEAFFGQGTRLTVV.

The chain links TRBV29-1 to TRBJ2-7; 11 bases align to TRBD2. The V gene end was trimmed by 6 bases and the J gene end by 3 bases; junction bases not matched to a gene: 7. Germline CDR1 and CDR2: SQVTM and ANQGSEA. This CDR3 has 14 residues. The CDR3 is CSVHILAGDYEQYF. The DNA of the CDR3 is TGCAGCGTCCATATACTAGCGGGAGACTACGAGCAGTACTTC.

This chain uses TRBV7-2 with TRBJ1-1; TRBD1 aligns across 9 bases. Germline CDR1 SGHTA, CDR2 FQGNSA. The J segment lost 5 bases and the V segment lost 0 bases, leaving 4 bases of the junction unmatched. The CDR3 length is 15 residues. Here the CDR3 DNA reads TGTGCCAGCAGCTTAGCGGGACAGGGCAGGACTGAAGCTTTCTTT. Translating gives CASSLAGQGRTEAFF.

The rearrangement joins TRBV6-2 or TRBV6-3 to TRBJ2-1; TRBD2 aligns across 13 bases. CDR1 MNHEY and CDR2 SVGEGT come from the germline V gene. The CDR3 has 18 residues. With 0 bases clipped from V and 4 bases from J, the junction kept 6 bases outside the gene matches. The CDR3 here is CASSYSTSGRPLYNEQFF. CDR3 in DNA: TGTGCCAGCAGTTACTCGACTAGCGGGAGGCCCCTTTACAATGAGCAGTTCTTC.

This clone was seen once. The rearrangement links TRBV7-8 to TRBJ1-3, with D possibly being TRBD1 (5 bases). CDR1 is SGHVS, CDR2 FQNEAQ, per germline. The CDR3 totals 13 residues. V lost 5 bases to trimming and J lost 4 bases, with 9 bases between them. The CDR3 sequence is CASSPGVGNTIYF. DNA of the CDR3: TGTGCCAGCAGCCCGGGGGTCGGAAACACCATATATTTT.

The chain links TRBV30 to TRBJ2-5; D is ambiguous. CDR1 and CDR2 (germline): GTSNPN, SVGIG (reference sequence). Trimming stripped 3 bases from V and 1 base from J, with 12 bases between. This CDR3 comprises 14 residues. The CDR3 is CAWSPPYAQETQYF. CDR3 DNA: TGTGCCTGGAGCCCACCCTATGCCCAAGAGACCCAGTACTTC.